What follows are 17 T cell receptor beta chains derived from one specimen sequenced in a study of blood T cells in healthy people across ages. Sample-barcoded 5' priming and a J-beta primer mix drove a second PCR of roughly 7 to 11 cycles. Using its own MiXCR run on the 5' RACE reads, TCRdb lists one record per CDR3 protein. The sample consists of approximately 1.5 million distinct CDR3 sequences, roughly a third of them appearing once. The specimen sequenced was blood. The origin of the receptors is a woman aged 30 to 39 in good health.

V is TRBV18 and J is TRBJ2-6; D gene uncertain. CDR1 is KGHSH and CDR2 is LQKENI in the germline V gene. Between the trimmed V and J ends, which lost 3 bases and 0 bases, there was a span of 9 bases. This CDR3 has 16 residues. Here the CDR3 reads CASSPSYSSGANVLTF. In nucleotides, the CDR3 is TGTGCCAGCTCACCTTCGTATAGCTCTGGGGCCAACGTCCTGACTTTC. The full variable domain, completed using reference TRBV18 and TRBJ2-6, is NAGVMQNPRHLVRRRGQEARLRCSPMKGHSHVYWYRQLPEEGLKFMVYLQKENIIDESGMPKERFSAEFPKEGPSILRIQQVVRGDSAAYFCASSPSYSSGANVLTFGAGSRLTVL.

The genes are TRBV29-1 and TRBJ2-5; no reliable D call. The CDR3 runs to 13 residues. V lost 7 bases and J lost 2, with 14 bases in between. Per germline, CDR1 SQVTM and CDR2 ANQGSEA. Written as DNA, the CDR3 is TGCAGCGCGACGAACGGATTTCAAGAGACCCAGTACTTC. Translation gives CSATNGFQETQYF.

The gene calls are TRBV4-1 and TRBJ1-2; 11 bases fit TRBD1. J lost 10 bases, V lost 0 bases, and 7 bases had no gene match. The CDR3 contains 15 residues. Looked up from germline, CDR1 is MGHRA and CDR2 is YSYEKL. CDR3 nucleotides: TGCGCCAGCAGCCAAGAAGCCCGGACAGGGGGCTCCTACACCTTC. Translated, it gives CASSQEARTGGSYTF.

A few counts support this clonotype. The chain employs TRBV7-8 and TRBJ2-5, with D perhaps matching TRBD1 (5 bases). The J call may be faulty, since TRBJ2-7 better matches the DNA end. This CDR3 contains 15 residues. Germline lookup yields CDR1 SGHVS and CDR2 FQNEAQ. CDR3 loop: CASSLVPGLLGEQYF. The CDR3 bases are TGTGCCAGCAGCTTAGTTCCAGGGTTACTCGGCGAGCAGTACTTC.

A few counts support this clonotype. The CDR3 loop is CASTPSFGRDAYEQYF. The CDR3 region has the DNA TGTGCCAGCACCCCTAGTTTCGGGCGGGACGCCTACGAGCAGTACTTC. V usage is TRBV27 and J usage is TRBJ2-7, with D tentatively TRBD2 (6 bases). The V end was cut by 7 bases, the J end by 2 bases, with 21 bases between. Germline values: CDR1 MNHEY, CDR2 SMNVEV (reference sequence). The CDR3 covers 16 residues.

The V gene is TRBV20-1, the J gene TRBJ2-7, with TRBD1 matching 7 bases. This CDR3 is built from 14 residues. Germline CDR1 DFQATT, CDR2 SNEGSKA (reference sequence). The ends lost 5 bases at V and 5 bases at J; junction bases unmatched: 12. The CDR3 DNA follows: TGCAGTGCTTCAACCGGGACAGCCCGAAACGAGCAGTACTTC. Its translation is CSASTGTARNEQYF.

This clonotype was detected only a few times. The CDR3 region is CASSTTGKPIAETQYF. The CDR3 nucleotides are TGTGCCAGCAGTACCACCGGGAAACCGATTGCAGAGACCCAGTACTTC. The chain employs TRBV27 and TRBJ2-7, with D maybe TRBD2 (5 bases). The J call may be in error: the DNA end matches TRBJ2-5 better. Germline V CDR1 and CDR2: MNHEY, SMNVEV (reference sequence). The CDR3 runs to 16 residues.

This clonotype has just a few counts. The V call is TRBV3-1, the J call TRBJ1-1; D unresolved. This CDR3 has 13 amino acids. With 1 base removed from V and 4 bases from J, the gap between germline ends came to 7 bases. Germline lookup yields CDR1 LGHDT and CDR2 YNNKEL (reference sequence). The CDR3 is CASSQAGRTEAFF. The CDR3 DNA follows: TGTGCCAGCAGCCAAGCCGGACGCACTGAAGCTTTCTTT. Full variable domain (remainder filled in from reference TRBV3-1 and TRBJ1-1): DTAVSQTPKYLVTQMGNDKSIKCEQNLGHDTMYWYKQDSKKFLKIMFSYNNKELIINETVPNRFSPKSPDKAHLNLHINSLELGDSAVYFCASSQAGRTEAFFGQGTRLTVV.

This clonotype was counted only a few times. This chain connects TRBV10-1 to TRBJ2-1, with TRBD1 identical over 7 bases. The ends lost 3 bases at V and 8 bases at J; junction bases unmatched: 10. CDR3 length: 15 amino acids. The germline gives CDR1 WNHNN, CDR2 SYGVQD (reference sequence). The CDR3 DNA sequence: TGCGCCAGCAGTGACAGGGGGAAAAGGGGCTATGAGCAGTTCTTC. Its protein is CASSDRGKRGYEQFF.

Concerning this clonotype itself: This may come from a read error, since a much larger clone is one base off. The V and J genes are TRBV27 and TRBJ1-4, with D uncertain. The CDR3 consists of 14 residues. Germline-derived CDR1 and CDR2 are MNHEY and SMNVEV (reference sequence). CDR3 coding DNA: TGTGCCAGCAGTCCCGAAGTTCGGGTGGAAAAACCGTTTTTT. It is translated as CASSPEVRVEKPFF.

This clonotype occurred many times. The chain links TRBV12-5 to TRBJ2-3; no firm D call. Per the germline V gene, CDR1 is LGHNT and CDR2 is FRNRAP. V lost 6 bases to trimming and J lost 0 bases, with 4 bases between them. This CDR3 region has 12 residues. The CDR3, as DNA: TGTGCTAGTGGGCCAAGCACAGATACGCAGTATTTT. This gives the protein CASGPSTDTQYF.

This clonotype was seen many times. The rearrangement links TRBV20-1 to TRBJ1-6, with a possible D match to TRBD1 (5 bases). Germline CDR1 reads DFQATT; CDR2 reads SNEGSKA (reference sequence). V lost 6 bases, J lost 9 bases, and 6 bases lay in between. The CDR3 is 10 residues long. Here the CDR3 reads CSAGVSPLHF. The CDR3 DNA sequence: TGCAGTGCGGGGGTTTCACCCCTCCACTTT.

This clonotype was seen many times. The chain is built from TRBV20-1 and TRBJ1-2; no reliable D call. Germline CDR1 is DFQATT and CDR2 is SNEGSKA (reference sequence). Trimming cost V 3 bases and J 8 bases, with 13 bases left between them. CDR3 size: 12 residues. The CDR3 region has the DNA TGCAGTGCTAGTCTGGGTTATGGAGGCTACACCTTC. It codes for CSASLGYGGYTF.

The chain combines TRBV4-1 with TRBJ2-5, with D tentatively TRBD2 (6 bases). Germline CDR1 and CDR2: MGHRA and YSYEKL. With 1 base removed from V and 3 bases from J, the gap between germline ends came to 9 bases. The CDR3 extends over 14 amino acids. The DNA of the CDR3 is TGCGCCAGCAGCCAAGCGGGGACTGAAGAGACCCAGTACTTC. It specifies CASSQAGTEETQYF.

This clonotype was seen only a few times. The chain uses TRBV20-1 and TRBJ2-7; D unresolved. This CDR3 contains 15 residues. Germline lookup yields CDR1 DFQATT and CDR2 SNEGSKA (reference sequence). Trimming pared 1 base from V and 2 bases from J, leaving 15 bases between. CDR3 region: CSARAYDYGAYEQYF. The DNA of the CDR3 is TGCAGTGCTAGAGCTTACGATTATGGGGCCTACGAGCAGTACTTC.

This clonotype was observed at least ten times. V and J are TRBV20-1 and TRBJ2-7; the D gene is possibly TRBD2 (6 bases). The germline gives CDR1 DFQATT, CDR2 SNEGSKA (reference sequence). With 3 bases removed from V and 5 bases from J, the gap between germline ends came to 20 bases. The CDR3 has 15 residues. This CDR3 reads CSASTPGPGGHEQYF. In DNA form, the CDR3 reads TGCAGTGCTAGTACACCCGGGCCCGGAGGGCACGAGCAGTACTTC.

There are a few counts of this clonotype. Given a much more abundant clone one base away, this may be a read error. This chain uses TRBV5-6 with TRBJ2-1, with TRBD2 matching 8 bases. Germline values: CDR1 SGHDT, CDR2 YYEEEE. The CDR3 covers 14 residues. Unmatched junction bases numbered 7, after V lost 10 bases and J lost 1 base. CDR3 amino acids: CAGSSGVSYNEQFF. Written as DNA, the CDR3 is TGTGCCGGTAGTAGCGGGGTATCCTACAATGAGCAGTTCTTC.